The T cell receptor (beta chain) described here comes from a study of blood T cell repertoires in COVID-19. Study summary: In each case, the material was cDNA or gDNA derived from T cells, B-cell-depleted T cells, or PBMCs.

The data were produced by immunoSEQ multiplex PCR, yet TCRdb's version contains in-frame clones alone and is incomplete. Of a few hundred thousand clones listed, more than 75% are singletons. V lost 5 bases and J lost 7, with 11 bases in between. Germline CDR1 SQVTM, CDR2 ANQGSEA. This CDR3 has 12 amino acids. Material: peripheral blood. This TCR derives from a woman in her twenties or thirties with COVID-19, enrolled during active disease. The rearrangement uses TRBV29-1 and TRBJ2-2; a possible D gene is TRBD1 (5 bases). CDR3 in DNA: TGCAGCGTTTCTCAGGGAAGCGGGGAGCTGTTTTTT. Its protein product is CSVSQGSGELFF.